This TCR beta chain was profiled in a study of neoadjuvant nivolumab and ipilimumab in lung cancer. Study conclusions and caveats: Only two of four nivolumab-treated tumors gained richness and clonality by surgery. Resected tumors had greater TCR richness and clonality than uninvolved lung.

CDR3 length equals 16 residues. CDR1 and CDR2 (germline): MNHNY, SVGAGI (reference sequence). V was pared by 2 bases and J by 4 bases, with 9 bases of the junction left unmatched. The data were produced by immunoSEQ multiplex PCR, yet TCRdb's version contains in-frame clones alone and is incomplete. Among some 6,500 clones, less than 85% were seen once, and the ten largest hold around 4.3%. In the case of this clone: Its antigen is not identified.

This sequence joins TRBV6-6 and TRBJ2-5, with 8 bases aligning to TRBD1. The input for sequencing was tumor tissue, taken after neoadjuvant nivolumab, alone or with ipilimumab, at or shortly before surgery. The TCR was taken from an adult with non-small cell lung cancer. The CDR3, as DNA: TGTGCCAGCAGTTACCCTCCAGGACAGGGTCTAGAGACCCAGTACTTC. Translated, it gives CASSYPPGQGLETQYF.